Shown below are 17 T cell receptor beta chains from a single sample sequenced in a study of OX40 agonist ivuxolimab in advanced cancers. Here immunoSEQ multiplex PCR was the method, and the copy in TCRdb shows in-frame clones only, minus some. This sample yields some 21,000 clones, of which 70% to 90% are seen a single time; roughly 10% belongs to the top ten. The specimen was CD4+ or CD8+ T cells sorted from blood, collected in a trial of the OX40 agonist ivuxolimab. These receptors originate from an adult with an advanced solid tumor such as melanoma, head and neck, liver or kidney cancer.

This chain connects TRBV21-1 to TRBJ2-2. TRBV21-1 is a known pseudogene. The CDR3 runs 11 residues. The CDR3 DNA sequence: TGTGCCGGGGGGCCCACCGGGGAGCTGTTTTTT. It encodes CAGGPTGELFF.

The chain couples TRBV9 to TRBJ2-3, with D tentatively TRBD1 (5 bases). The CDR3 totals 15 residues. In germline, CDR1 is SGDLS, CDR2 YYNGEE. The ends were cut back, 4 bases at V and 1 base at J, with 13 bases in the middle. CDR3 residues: CASSLRTSRTDTQYF. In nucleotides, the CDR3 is TGTGCCAGCAGCCTTCGGACAAGTCGCACAGATACGCAGTATTTT. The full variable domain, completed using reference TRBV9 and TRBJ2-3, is DSGVTQTPKHLITATGQRVTLRCSPRSGDLSVYWYQQSLDQGLQFLIQYYNGEERAKGNILERFSAQQFPDLHSELNLSSLELGDSALYFCASSLRTSRTDTQYFGPGTRLTVL.

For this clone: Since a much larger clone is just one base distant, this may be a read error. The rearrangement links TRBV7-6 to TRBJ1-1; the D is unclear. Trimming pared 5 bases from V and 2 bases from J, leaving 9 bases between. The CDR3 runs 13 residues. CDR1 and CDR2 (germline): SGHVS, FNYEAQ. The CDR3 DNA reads TGTGCCAGCAGCCCCACACCAAACACTGAAGCTTTCTTT. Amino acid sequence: CASSPTPNTEAFF.

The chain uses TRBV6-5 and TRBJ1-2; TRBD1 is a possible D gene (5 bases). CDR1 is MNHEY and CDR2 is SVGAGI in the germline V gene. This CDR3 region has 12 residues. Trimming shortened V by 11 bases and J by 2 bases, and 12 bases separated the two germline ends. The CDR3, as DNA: TGTGCCGCGGGGGGATCCAACTATGGCTACACCTTC. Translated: CAAGGSNYGYTF.

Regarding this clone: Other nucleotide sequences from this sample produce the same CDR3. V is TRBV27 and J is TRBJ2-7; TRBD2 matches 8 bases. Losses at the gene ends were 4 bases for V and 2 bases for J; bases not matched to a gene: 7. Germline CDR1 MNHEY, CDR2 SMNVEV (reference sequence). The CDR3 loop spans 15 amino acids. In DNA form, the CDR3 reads TGTGCCAGCAGTTCTTCCCTAGCGGGTGCCTACGAGCAGTACTTC. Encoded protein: CASSSSLAGAYEQYF.

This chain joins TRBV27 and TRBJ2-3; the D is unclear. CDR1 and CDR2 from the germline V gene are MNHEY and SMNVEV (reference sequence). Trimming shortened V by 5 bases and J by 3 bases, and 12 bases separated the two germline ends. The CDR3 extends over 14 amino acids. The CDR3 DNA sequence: TGTGCCAGCAGTCAACCACTTCAAACAGATACGCAGTATTTT. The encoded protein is CASSQPLQTDTQYF.

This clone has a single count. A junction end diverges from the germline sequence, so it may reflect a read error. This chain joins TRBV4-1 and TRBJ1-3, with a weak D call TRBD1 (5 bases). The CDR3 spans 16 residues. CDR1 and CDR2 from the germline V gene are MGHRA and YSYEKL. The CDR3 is CASSQDRNGAGNAIYF. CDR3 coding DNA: TGCGCCAGCAGCCAAGATCGAAACGGGGCGGGAAACGCCATATATTTT.

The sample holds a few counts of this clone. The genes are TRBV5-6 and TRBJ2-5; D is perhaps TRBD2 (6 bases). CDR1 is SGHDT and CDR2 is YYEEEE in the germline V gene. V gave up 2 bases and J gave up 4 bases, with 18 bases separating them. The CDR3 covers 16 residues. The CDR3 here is CASSFNGWGEGETQYF. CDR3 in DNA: TGTGCCAGCAGCTTTAATGGATGGGGGGAAGGAGAGACCCAGTACTTC.

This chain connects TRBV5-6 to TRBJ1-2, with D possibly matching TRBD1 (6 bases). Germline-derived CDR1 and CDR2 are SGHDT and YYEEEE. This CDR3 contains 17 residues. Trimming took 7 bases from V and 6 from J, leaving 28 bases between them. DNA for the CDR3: TGTGCCAGCGCTTTCCTAATCGGAAGGGGGAGTGTGGATGGCTACACCTTC. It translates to CASAFLIGRGSVDGYTF. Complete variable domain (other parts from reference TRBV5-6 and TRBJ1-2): DAGVTQSPTHLIKTRGQQVTLRCSPKSGHDTVSWYQQALGQGPQFIFQYYEEEERQRGNFPDRFSGHQFPNYSSELNVNALLLGDSALYLCASAFLIGRGSVDGYTFGSGTRLTVV.

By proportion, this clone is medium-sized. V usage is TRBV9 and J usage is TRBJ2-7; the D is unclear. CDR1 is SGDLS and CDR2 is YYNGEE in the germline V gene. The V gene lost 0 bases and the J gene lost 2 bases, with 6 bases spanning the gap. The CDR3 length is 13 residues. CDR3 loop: CASSVDGTYEQYF. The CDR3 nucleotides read TGTGCCAGCAGCGTAGACGGAACCTACGAGCAGTACTTC.

For the CDR3, the DNA is TGTGCCAGCAGTGAGGGGGGGGGATATCAGCCCCAGCATTTT. Encoded protein: CASSEGGGYQPQHF. V is TRBV2 and J is TRBJ1-5, with D perhaps TRBD1 (5 bases). Germline values: CDR1 SNHLY, CDR2 FYNNEI. With 3 bases removed from V and 5 bases from J, the gap between germline ends came to 11 bases. The CDR3 length is 14 residues.

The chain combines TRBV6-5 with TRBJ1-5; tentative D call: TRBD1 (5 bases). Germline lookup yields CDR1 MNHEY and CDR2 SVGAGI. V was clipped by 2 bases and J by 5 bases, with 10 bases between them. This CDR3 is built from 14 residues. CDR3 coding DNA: TGTGCCAGCAGTTACCTGGGGGGGGATCAGCCCCAGCATTTT. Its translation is CASSYLGGDQPQHF.

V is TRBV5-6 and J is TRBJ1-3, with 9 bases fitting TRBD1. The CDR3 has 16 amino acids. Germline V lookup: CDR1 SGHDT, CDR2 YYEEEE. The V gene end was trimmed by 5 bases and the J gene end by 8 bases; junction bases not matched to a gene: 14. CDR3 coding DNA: TGTGCCAGCAGAACAAGATCGGGACAGGGCTGGGACACCATATATTTT. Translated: CASRTRSGQGWDTIYF.

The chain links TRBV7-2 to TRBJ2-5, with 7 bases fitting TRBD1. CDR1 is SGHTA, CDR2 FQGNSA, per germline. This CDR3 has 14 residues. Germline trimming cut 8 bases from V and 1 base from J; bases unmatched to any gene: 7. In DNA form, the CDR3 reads TGTGCCAGCCGTAAGACAGGGTTCCAAGAGACCCAGTACTTC. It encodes CASRKTGFQETQYF.

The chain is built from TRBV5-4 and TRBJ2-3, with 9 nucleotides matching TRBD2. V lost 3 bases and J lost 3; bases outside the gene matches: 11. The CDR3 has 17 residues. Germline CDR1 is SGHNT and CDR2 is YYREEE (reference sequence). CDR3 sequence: CASSSLGGGAITDTQYF. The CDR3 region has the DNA TGTGCCAGCAGCTCCCTGGGCGGGGGGGCCATTACAGATACGCAGTATTTT. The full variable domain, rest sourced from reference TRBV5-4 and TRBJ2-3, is ETGVTQSPTHLIKTRGQQVTLRCSSQSGHNTVSWYQQALGQGPQFIFQYYREEENGRGNFPPRFSGLQFPNYSSELNVNALELDDSALYLCASSSLGGGAITDTQYFGPGTRLTVL.

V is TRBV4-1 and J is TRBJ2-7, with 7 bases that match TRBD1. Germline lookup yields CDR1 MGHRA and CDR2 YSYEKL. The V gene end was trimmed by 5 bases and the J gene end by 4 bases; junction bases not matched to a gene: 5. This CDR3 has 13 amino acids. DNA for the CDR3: TGCGCCAGCAGCGACAGGGTAAATTACGAGCAGTACTTC. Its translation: CASSDRVNYEQYF.

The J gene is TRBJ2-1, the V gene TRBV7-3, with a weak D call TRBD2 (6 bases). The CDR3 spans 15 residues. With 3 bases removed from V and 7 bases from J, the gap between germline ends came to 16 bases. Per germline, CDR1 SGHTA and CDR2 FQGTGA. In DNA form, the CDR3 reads TGTGCCAGCAGCTTGGGGACTCCGCGTTCTAATGAGCAGTTCTTC. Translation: CASSLGTPRSNEQFF.